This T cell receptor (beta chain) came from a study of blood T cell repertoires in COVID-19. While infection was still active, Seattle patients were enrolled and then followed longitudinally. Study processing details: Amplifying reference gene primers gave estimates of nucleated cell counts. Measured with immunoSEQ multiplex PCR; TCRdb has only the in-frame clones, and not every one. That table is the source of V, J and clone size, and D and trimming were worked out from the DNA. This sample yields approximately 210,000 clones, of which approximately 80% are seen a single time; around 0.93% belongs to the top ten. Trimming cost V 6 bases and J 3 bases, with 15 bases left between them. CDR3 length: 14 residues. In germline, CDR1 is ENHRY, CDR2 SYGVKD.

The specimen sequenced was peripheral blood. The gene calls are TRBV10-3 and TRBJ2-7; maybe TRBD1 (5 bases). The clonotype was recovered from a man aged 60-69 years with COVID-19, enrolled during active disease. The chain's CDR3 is CAISATDRDYEQYF. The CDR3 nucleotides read TGTGCCATCAGCGCCACTGACAGAGACTACGAGCAGTACTTC.